This T cell receptor (beta chain) was sequenced in a study of blood T cell repertoires in COVID-19. Study overall: Samples came from the United States, Italy and Spain, spanning acute and convalescent COVID-19. PBMCs, B-cell-depleted T cells, or T cells were the source of the cDNA or gDNA that made up the material.

Per the original methods: How many nucleated cells were present was estimated from reference gene primer amplification. The repertoire was sequenced with immunoSEQ multiplex PCR; TCRdb's copy has only in-frame clones and lacks some. Clonal size and the V and J genes are those of that table, whereas D and trimming came from the DNA. The data contain under 80,000 clones, roughly nine tenths of them seen just once; the ten biggest clones take up more than 15%. The CDR3 contains 12 residues. Per germline, CDR1 LNHDA and CDR2 SQIVND (reference sequence). Trimming stripped 4 bases from V and 5 bases from J, with 8 bases between.

This chain connects TRBV19 to TRBJ1-2, with D possibly TRBD1 on 5 matching bases. Sequences were obtained from peripheral blood. The source of this sequence is an older man in a cohort sampled during active COVID-19. Here the CDR3 DNA reads TGTGCCAGTAGTAGGGGGGGTTATGGCTACACCTTC. It specifies CASSRGGYGYTF.